The next 15 T cell receptor beta chains were all read from a single sample in a study of blood T cell repertoires in COVID-19. Data came from immunoSEQ multiplex PCR; TCRdb stores just in-frame clones and leaves some out. The sample carries approximately 90,000 clones, 55% to 75% recorded once. Sequencing used peripheral blood. The receptors were gathered from a woman aged 80 or over with acute or convalescent COVID-19.

The gene calls are TRBV7-9 and TRBJ1-2; TRBD1 aligns across 9 bases. This CDR3 comprises 14 residues. Germline-derived CDR1 and CDR2 are SEHNR and FQNEAQ (reference sequence). The trim removed 4 bases at V and 1 base at J, leaving 1 base unmatched. CDR3 amino acids: CASSSTGGNYGYTF. The DNA for the CDR3 is TGTGCCAGCAGCTCGACAGGGGGTAACTATGGCTACACCTTC.

V gene TRBV6-5 combines with J gene TRBJ2-7; possible D gene TRBD2, 6 bases. Trimming pared 7 bases from V and 3 bases from J, leaving 13 bases between. Germline V lookup: CDR1 MNHEY, CDR2 SVGAGI. This CDR3 is 13 amino acids long. The CDR3 sequence: CASTRDLIYEQYF. Written as DNA, the CDR3 is TGTGCCAGCACGCGGGACCTGATCTACGAGCAGTACTTC.

This chain uses TRBV7-8 with TRBJ1-1; TRBD1 agrees at 9 bases. J gave up 4 bases and V 5 bases, and 8 bases lay outside the gene matches. The germline V gene encodes CDR1 SGHVS and CDR2 FQNEAQ. The length of the CDR3 is 15 residues. This CDR3 is CASSLESQGATEAFF. The CDR3 coding sequence is TGTGCCAGCAGCCTAGAGTCACAGGGGGCCACTGAAGCTTTCTTT.

The V call is TRBV7-9, the J call TRBJ1-1, with D maybe TRBD1 (6 bases). Germline CDR1 reads SEHNR; CDR2 reads FQNEAQ (reference sequence). V was cut by 4 bases and J by 0 bases, with 12 bases left in between. This CDR3 has 15 residues. The CDR3 protein is CASSSGQTLNTEAFF. As DNA, the CDR3 is TGTGCCAGCAGCTCCGGACAGACTCTGAACACTGAAGCTTTCTTT.

The CDR3 bases are TGTGCCAGCAGCTTAGGTCCATCTGGAAACACCATATATTTT. Its protein is CASSLGPSGNTIYF. V gene TRBV7-8 combines with J gene TRBJ1-3, with unresolved D. Trimming removed 1 base from V and 1 base from J, with 5 bases in between. The CDR3 covers 14 residues. Germline-derived CDR1 and CDR2 are SGHVS and FQNEAQ.

The V and J genes are TRBV9 and TRBJ1-4; possible D gene TRBD1, 6 bases. The CDR3 is made up of 14 amino acids. Per germline, CDR1 SGDLS and CDR2 YYNGEE. Trimming stripped 0 bases from V and 3 bases from J, with 6 bases between. CDR3 coding DNA: TGTGCCAGCAGCGTAGGACAGGCTAATGAAAAACTGTTTTTT. Its translation: CASSVGQANEKLFF.

The table lists this clone with a count of one. The V gene is TRBV5-1, the J gene TRBJ1-4, with 7 bases identical to TRBD1. With 4 bases clipped from V and 3 bases from J, the junction kept 3 bases outside the gene matches. Germline CDR1 reads SGHRS; CDR2 reads YFSETQ. The CDR3 is made up of 14 amino acids. In DNA form, the CDR3 reads TGCGCCAGCAGCGAGGGGGCGTCTAATGAAAAACTGTTTTTT. Its protein product is CASSEGASNEKLFF.

The rearrangement joins TRBV11-2 to TRBJ1-1; D unclear. Germline assignment: CDR1 SGHAT and CDR2 FQNNGV. The CDR3 sequence is 13 residues long. The ends were cut back, 4 bases at V and 4 bases at J, with 10 bases in the middle. CDR3 coding DNA: TGTGCCAGCAGCTCCACATGGAGCACTGAAGCTTTCTTT. This encodes CASSSTWSTEAFF.

This clone was seen only a few times. This rearrangement joins TRBV4-3 to TRBJ1-3; D remains ambiguous. Germline-derived CDR1 and CDR2 are LGHNA and YSLEER. CDR3 length: 16 amino acids. Trimming cost V 4 bases and J 2 bases, with 15 bases left between them. The CDR3 sequence is CASSLRLQQAGNTIYF. CDR3 bases: TGCGCCAGCAGCCTTCGACTCCAACAAGCTGGAAACACCATATATTTT.

The chain employs TRBV4-3 and TRBJ2-1; perhaps TRBD2 as D (6 bases). This CDR3 has 18 amino acids. Germline V lookup: CDR1 LGHNA, CDR2 YSLEER. Trimming took off 1 base at V and 7 bases at J, with 23 bases between the two ends. The CDR3 is CASSQGLQGGASPNEQFF. In nucleotides, the CDR3 is TGCGCCAGCAGCCAAGGCCTACAAGGCGGGGCTTCCCCGAATGAGCAGTTCTTC.

V gene TRBV9 combines with J gene TRBJ1-5; 7 bases are a match to TRBD1. Unmatched junction bases numbered 17, after V lost 8 bases and J lost 0 bases. The germline V gene has CDR1 SGDLS and CDR2 YYNGEE. The CDR3 length is 18 residues. In nucleotides, the CDR3 is TGTGCCAGGACCGGGACAGCGAAAGAAAGTTATAGCAATCAGCCCCAGCATTTT. Protein: CARTGTAKESYSNQPQHF.

The chain is built from TRBV6-5 and TRBJ2-2; no reliable D call. CDR1 is MNHEY and CDR2 is SVGAGI in the germline V gene. The length of the CDR3 is 16 residues. V lost 0 bases to trimming and J lost 1 base, with 9 bases between them. Written as DNA, the CDR3 is TGTGCCAGCAGTTACTCTATCAGGATGAACACCGGGGAGCTGTTTTTT. It is translated as CASSYSIRMNTGELFF.

This clone was detected only a few times. The CDR3 DNA reads TGTGCCAGCAGCTTACCACAGGTAGCCGGAAACACCATATATTTT. As protein: CASSLPQVAGNTIYF. This chain uses TRBV11-1 with TRBJ1-3; D possibly corresponds to TRBD1 (5 bases). This CDR3 is 15 amino acids long. Per germline, CDR1 SGHAT and CDR2 FQDESV (reference sequence). Trimming left V 2 bases short and J 4 bases short, with 12 bases between.

The chain uses TRBV19 and TRBJ1-1; D is uncertain. The CDR3 runs 13 residues. Germline V gene lookup returns CDR1 LNHDA and CDR2 SQIVND (reference sequence). Deletions cut 4 bases from V and 3 bases from J, with 9 bases between. The CDR3: CASSTLGDTEAFF. As DNA, the CDR3 is TGTGCCAGTAGTACATTGGGAGACACTGAAGCTTTCTTT. Together with reference TRBV19 and TRBJ1-1, the CDR3 gives the full variable domain: DGGITQSPKYLFRKEGQNVTLSCEQNLNHDAMYWYRQDPGQGLRLIYYSQIVNDFQKGDIAEGYSVSREKKESFPLTVTSAQKNPTAFYLCASSTLGDTEAFFGQGTRLTVV.

This clone was found a few times. V usage is TRBV30 and J usage is TRBJ1-1; 7 nucleotides align to TRBD1. The V gene end was trimmed by 3 bases and the J gene end by 7 bases; junction bases not matched to a gene: 11. There are 14 residues in the CDR3. Germline V gene lookup returns CDR1 GTSNPN and CDR2 SVGIG (reference sequence). The CDR3 loop is CAWSRLDRLSEAFF. CDR3 nucleotide sequence: TGTGCCTGGAGCCGCTTGGACAGGCTAAGTGAAGCTTTCTTT.